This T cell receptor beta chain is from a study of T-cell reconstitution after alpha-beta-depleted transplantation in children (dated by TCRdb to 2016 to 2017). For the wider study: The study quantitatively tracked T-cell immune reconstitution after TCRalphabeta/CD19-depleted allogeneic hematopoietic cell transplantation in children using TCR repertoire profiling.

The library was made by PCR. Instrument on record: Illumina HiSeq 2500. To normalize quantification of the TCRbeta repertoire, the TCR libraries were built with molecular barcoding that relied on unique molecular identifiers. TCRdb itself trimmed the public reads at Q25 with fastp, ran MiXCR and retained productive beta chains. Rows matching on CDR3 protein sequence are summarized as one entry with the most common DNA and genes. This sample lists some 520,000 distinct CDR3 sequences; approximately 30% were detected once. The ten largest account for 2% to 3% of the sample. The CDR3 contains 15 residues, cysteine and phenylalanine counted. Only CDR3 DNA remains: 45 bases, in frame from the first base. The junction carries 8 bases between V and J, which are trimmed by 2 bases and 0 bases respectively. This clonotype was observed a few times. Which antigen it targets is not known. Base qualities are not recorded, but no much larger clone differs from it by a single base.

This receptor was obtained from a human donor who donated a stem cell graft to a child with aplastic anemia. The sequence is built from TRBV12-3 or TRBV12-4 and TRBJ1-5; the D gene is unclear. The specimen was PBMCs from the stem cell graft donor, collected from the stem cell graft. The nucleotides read TGTGCCAGCAGTTTAACAGACTATAGCAATCAGCCCCAGCATTTT. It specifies CASSLTDYSNQPQHF.